These 14 T cell receptor beta chains share one sample of origin, sequenced in a study of blood T cells in healthy people across ages. The second PCR ran about 6 to 12 cycles with a sample-barcoded 5' primer and J-beta primers. TCRdb analysed the 5' RACE reads with MiXCR anew, one entry per CDR3 protein. The table has nearly 1 million distinct CDR3 sequences, roughly 47% seen once. What was sequenced was blood. The receptor source for this set is a woman aged 60-75 years in good health.

The chain combines TRBV20-1 with TRBJ2-7; D may be TRBD1 (6 bases). Trimming pared 5 bases from V and 3 bases from J, leaving 17 bases between. CDR3 length: 14 residues. Per germline, CDR1 DFQATT and CDR2 SNEGSKA (reference sequence). CDR3 amino acids: CSARQPGQFYEQYF. CDR3 sequence (DNA): TGCAGTGCTCGTCAACCGGGACAATTCTACGAGCAGTACTTC.

To note about this clonotype: A much larger clone sits a single nucleotide away, making a read error possible. The chain uses TRBV12-3 or TRBV12-4 and TRBJ1-1; no firm D call. The ends were cut back, 3 bases at V and 4 bases at J, with 9 bases in the middle. This CDR3 has 13 residues. CDR3 nucleotide sequence: TGTGCCAGCAGTTTTGGACTGAGCACTGAAGCTTTCTTT. Protein product: CASSFGLSTEAFF.

This chain connects TRBV28 to TRBJ2-7; D possibly uses TRBD1 or TRBD2 (5 bases each). The CDR3 is made up of 14 amino acids. From germline, CDR1 is MDHEN and CDR2 SYDVKM. The V gene lost 3 bases and the J gene lost 4 bases, with 13 bases spanning the gap. In DNA, the CDR3 is TGTGCCAGCAGTTTTCGGGGCACTGGGTACGAGCAGTACTTC. It encodes CASSFRGTGYEQYF.

A remark on this clonotype: This may be a read error: a much more frequent sequence differs by one nucleotide. V and J are TRBV12-3 or TRBV12-4 and TRBJ2-5, with 12 bases identical to TRBD1. J lost 11 bases, V lost 4 bases, and 8 bases had no gene match. This CDR3 has 14 amino acids. The chain's CDR3 is CASSSGTGGYAQYF. The CDR3 coding sequence is TGTGCCAGCAGTTCTGGGACAGGGGGCTACGCGCAGTACTTC.

The rearrangement uses TRBV2 and TRBJ2-7; 9 nucleotides align to TRBD1. CDR3 length: 14 residues. CDR1 and CDR2 from the germline V gene are SNHLY and FYNNEI. The V and J ends lost 7 bases and 0 bases, in that order; junction bases with no gene match: 4. This CDR3 reads CASTRDRDSYEQYF. The DNA for the CDR3 is TGTGCCAGCACTCGGGACAGGGACTCCTACGAGCAGTACTTC.

This clonotype occurred many times. The chain has TRBV5-1 and TRBJ2-1; D call uncertain. V lost 4 bases and J lost 6, with 8 bases in between. The germline CDR1 and CDR2 sequences are SGHRS and YFSETQ. This CDR3 has 12 residues. CDR3 sequence reads: CASSALGNEQFF. The CDR3 DNA sequence: TGCGCCAGCAGCGCTCTGGGCAATGAGCAGTTCTTC. Full variable domain (outside the CDR3, taken from reference TRBV5-1 and TRBJ2-1): KAGVTQTPRYLIKTRGQQVTLSCSPISGHRSVSWYQQTPGQGLQFLFEYFSETQRNKGNFPGRFSGRQFSNSRSEMNVSTLELGDSALYLCASSALGNEQFFGPGTRLTVL.

The V gene is TRBV28, the J gene TRBJ2-4; D assignment may be TRBD1 or TRBD2 (7 bases each). The length of the CDR3 is 14 residues. Germline CDR1 reads MDHEN; CDR2 reads SYDVKM. V lost 9 bases to trimming and J lost 3 bases, with 15 bases between them. CDR3 coding DNA: TGTGCCAGTAGTGCAGGGGGGGGCAAAAACATTCAGTACTTC. Protein product: CASSAGGGKNIQYF.

This clonotype was counted a few times. V gene TRBV7-2 combines with J gene TRBJ2-5; 8 positions agree with TRBD2. V lost 0 bases, J lost 5 bases, and 5 bases stayed unmatched. This CDR3 is 15 amino acids long. Germline V gene sequence: CDR1 SGHTA, CDR2 FQGNSA. CDR3 protein: CASSLASSGWETQYF. The CDR3 DNA reads as TGTGCCAGCAGCTTAGCTTCTAGCGGGTGGGAGACCCAGTACTTC. Full variable domain (outside the CDR3, taken from reference TRBV7-2 and TRBJ2-5): GAGVSQSPSNKVTEKGKDVELRCDPISGHTALYWYRQSLGQGLEFLIYFQGNSAPDKSGLPSDRFSAERTGGSVSTLTIQRTQQEDSAVYLCASSLASSGWETQYFGPGTRLLVL.

The chain carries TRBV10-3 and TRBJ2-5; 9 nucleotides match TRBD1. The DNA end is more similar to TRBJ2-7, so the J call may be wrong. In germline, CDR1 is ENHRY, CDR2 SYGVKD. This CDR3 spans 14 amino acids. The CDR3 loop is CAISSSTGGDEQYF. Written as DNA, the CDR3 is TGTGCCATCAGTTCGTCGACAGGGGGGGACGAGCAGTACTTC.

The CDR3 coding sequence is TGTGCCACCCAAAGGGAGGGAGGGCCAAACAATGAGCAGTTCTTC. Translation gives CATQREGGPNNEQFF. The chain employs TRBV6-4 and TRBJ2-1; 7 nucleotides align to TRBD2. Germline trimming cut 10 bases from V and 5 bases from J; bases unmatched to any gene: 14. Germline lookup yields CDR1 MRHNA and CDR2 SNTAGT. The CDR3 extends over 15 amino acids.

This sequence joins TRBV15 and TRBJ2-7, with D possibly TRBD1 on 5 matching bases. The CDR3 consists of 15 residues. CDR1 is LNHNV and CDR2 is YYDKDF in the germline V gene (reference sequence). Trimming pared 0 bases from V and 2 bases from J, leaving 11 bases between. In nucleotides, the CDR3 is TGTGCCACCAGCAGAGATTTACGACAGACCTACGAGCAGTACTTC. Translated: CATSRDLRQTYEQYF.

The V call is TRBV27, the J call TRBJ1-5; TRBD1 aligns across 7 bases. Germline V gene data show CDR1 as MNHEY and CDR2 as SMNVEV (reference sequence). This CDR3 is 16 amino acids long. V lost 4 bases, J lost 7 bases, and 13 bases stayed unmatched. For the CDR3, the DNA is TGTGCCAGCAGTTACCCCGTCAAAGGGGGCGCACAGCCCCAGCATTTT. Protein sequence: CASSYPVKGGAQPQHF.

This rearrangement joins TRBV30 to TRBJ2-5; TRBD2 matches 13 bases. The DNA matches TRBJ2-7 better at its end, which makes the J call doubtful. The CDR3 extends over 14 amino acids. CDR1 and CDR2 (germline): GTSNPN, SVGIG (reference sequence). The CDR3, as DNA: TGTGCCTGGGGGCGACTAGCGGGAGGATCCGAGCAGTACTTC. Residues: CAWGRLAGGSEQYF.

The V call is TRBV28, the J call TRBJ2-3; 10 bases fit TRBD1. The V segment lost 5 bases and the J segment 4 bases; nucleotides outside the gene matches: 6. The CDR3 length is 15 residues. From germline, CDR1 is MDHEN and CDR2 SYDVKM. CDR3 sequence (DNA): TGTGCCAGCAGTACCGGACAGGGGGAGGCAGATACGCAGTATTTT. Translated: CASSTGQGEADTQYF.